This T cell receptor (beta chain) was obtained from a study of T cell responses to AZD1222 COVID-19 vaccine. Broader study findings: Donor demographics were predominantly white British with a female majority; clonal diversity may be underestimated. Recipients of two AZD1222 doses showed rising Spike-specific TCR breadth and depth. Vaccine-related CD4 TCRs covered spike, predominating at 160-218 and 743-854.

This clone has just one count. The antigen is undetermined. Assay: immunoSEQ multiplex PCR; the TCRdb copy retains only in-frame clones and omits some. The sample yields 120,000 to 150,000 clones, about 93% seen once. The CDR3 totals 15 residues. With V trimmed by 4 bases and J by 4 bases, 3 bases remained unmatched. Germline values: CDR1 MGHDK, CDR2 SYGVNS. The chain joins TRBV25-1 to TRBJ1-6, with 8 bases identical to TRBD1. The material was peripheral blood, obtained on day 0 of MenACWY control vaccination. The sequence derives from an adult in good health. The CDR3 region is CASSARQGYNSPLHF. CDR3 bases: TGTGCCAGCAGTGCCAGACAGGGGTATAATTCACCCCTCCACTTT.